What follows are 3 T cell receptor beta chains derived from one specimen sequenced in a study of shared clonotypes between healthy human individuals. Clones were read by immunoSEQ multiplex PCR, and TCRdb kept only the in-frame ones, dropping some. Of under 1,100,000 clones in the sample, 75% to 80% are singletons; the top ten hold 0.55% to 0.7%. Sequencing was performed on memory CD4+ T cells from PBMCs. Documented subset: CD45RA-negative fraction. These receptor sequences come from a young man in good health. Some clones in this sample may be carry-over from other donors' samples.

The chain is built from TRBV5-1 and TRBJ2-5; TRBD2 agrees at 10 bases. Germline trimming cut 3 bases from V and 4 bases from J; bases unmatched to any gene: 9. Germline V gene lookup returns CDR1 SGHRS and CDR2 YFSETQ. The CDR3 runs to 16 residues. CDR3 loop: CASSSNVAGGGETQYF. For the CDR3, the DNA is TGCGCCAGCAGCTCTAATGTAGCGGGAGGAGGAGAGACCCAGTACTTC.

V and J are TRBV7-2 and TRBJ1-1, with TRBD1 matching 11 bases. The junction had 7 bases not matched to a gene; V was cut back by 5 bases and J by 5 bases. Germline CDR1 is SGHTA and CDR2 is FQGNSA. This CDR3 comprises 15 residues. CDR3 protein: CASSRYGQGATEAFF. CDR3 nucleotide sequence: TGTGCCAGCAGCCGCTACGGACAGGGGGCGACTGAAGCTTTCTTT.

CDR3 in DNA: TGCGCCAGCAGCCTACAGATTGAAGAGACCCAGTACTTC. This encodes CASSLQIEETQYF. The chain employs TRBV4-1 and TRBJ2-5; no definite D call. The length of the CDR3 is 13 residues. CDR1 is MGHRA and CDR2 is YSYEKL in the germline V gene. V lost 4 bases to trimming and J lost 3 bases, with 9 bases between them.